These 9 T cell receptor beta chains were all obtained from the same sample, sequenced in a study of regulatory T cells in long-lasting Graves disease (dated by TCRdb to the early 2020s). Library preparation used multiplex PCR. Sequencing took place on an Illumina HiSeq 4000. CDR3 regions were amplified by Arm-PCR with iRepertoire HTBI primers to construct TCR beta libraries. TCRdb took the public reads, trimmed them with fastp at Q25, ran MiXCR for clone calling and kept in-frame beta chains. Here each entry gathers all rows of one CDR3 protein and keeps the most common genes and DNA. The sample table shows roughly 500,000 distinct CDR3 sequences, and approximately 13% are seen once. The ten most abundant clones make up 8.5% to 10% of the sample. The label giving this sample's time point can be read as: newly diagnosed GD, antithyroid drugs for less than 3 months. RNA was extracted from PBMCs in TRIzol for both TCR sequencing and RNA sequencing.

These data were also filed under a second study, of T cells in Graves' hyperthyroidism and ophthalmopathy.

Sequencing was performed on peripheral blood mononuclear cells (PBMCs), taken at new diagnosis, from a patient treated with antithyroid drugs. Receptors originate from a man aged 30 to 39 with Graves disease. Donor details come from another sample of the same person, matched by shared clones.

The chain has TRBV2 and TRBJ2-1; tentatively, D is TRBD2 (5 bases). Trimming shortened V by 6 bases and J by 8 bases, and 14 bases separated the two germline ends. Germline V CDR1 and CDR2: SNHLY, FYNNEI. The CDR3 loop spans 13 amino acids. DNA of the CDR3: TGTGCCAGCAGCGGAGAGGGTAGCCATGAGCAGTTCTTC. This gives the protein CASSGEGSHEQFF.

This clonotype has more than one count but fewer than ten. The J gene is TRBJ2-5, the V gene TRBV7-9; D might be TRBD2 (7 bases). Trimming cost V 1 base and J 1 base, with 10 bases left between them. Germline assignment: CDR1 SEHNR and CDR2 FQNEAQ (reference sequence). The CDR3 consists of 15 residues. CDR3 DNA: TGTGCCAGCAGCTTAGGCGGGGGCGGCCAAGAGACCCAGTACTTC. This codes for CASSLGGGGQETQYF. The full variable domain, with the rest looked up from reference TRBV7-9 and TRBJ2-5, is DTGVSQNPRHKITKRGQNVTFRCDPISEHNRLYWYRQTLGQGPEFLTYFQNEAQLEKSRLLSDRFSAERPKGSFSTLEIQRTEQGDSAMYLCASSLGGGGQETQYFGPGTRLLVL.

This clonotype was counted many times. This chain connects TRBV27 to TRBJ2-7; D is unresolved. This CDR3 is built from 11 residues. Per germline, CDR1 MNHEY and CDR2 SMNVEV (reference sequence). Deletions cut 6 bases from V and 0 bases from J, with 3 bases between. CDR3 DNA sequence: TGTGCCAGCAGAAGCTCCTACGAGCAGTACTTC. This encodes CASRSSYEQYF.

Many counts were recorded for this clonotype. The rearrangement uses TRBV10-3 and TRBJ2-7, with D possibly matching TRBD2 (6 bases). This CDR3 contains 12 residues. Germline CDR1 is ENHRY and CDR2 is SYGVKD. The V end lost 8 bases, the J end lost 3 bases, and 11 bases lay between the germline ends. CDR3 loop: CAIRGSYYEQYF. The CDR3 bases are TGTGCCATCCGGGGGTCCTACTACGAGCAGTACTTC.

Ten or more counts support this clonotype. V is TRBV2 and J is TRBJ2-3; TRBD1 is a possible D gene (5 bases). Trimming left V 7 bases short and J 2 bases short, with 22 bases between. Germline V CDR1 and CDR2: SNHLY, FYNNEI. The CDR3 runs to 17 residues. In nucleotides, the CDR3 is TGTGCCAGCACTCCAAGACAGTCCCTAACCTACACAGATACGCAGTATTTT. This gives the protein CASTPRQSLTYTDTQYF. Combining the CDR3 with reference TRBV2 and TRBJ2-3 gives the whole variable domain EPEVTQTPSHQVTQMGQEVILRCVPISNHLYFYWYRQILGQKVEFLVSFYNNEISEKSEIFDDQFSVERPDGSNFTLKIRSTKLEDSAMYFCASTPRQSLTYTDTQYFGPGTRLTVL.

The J gene is TRBJ1-5, the V gene TRBV12-3 or TRBV12-4, with D maybe TRBD1 (5 bases). CDR3 length: 15 residues. Trimming took off 6 bases at V and 1 base at J, with 13 bases between the two ends. The DNA for the CDR3 is TGTGCCAGCAGCCAATCCGGGGGGAGCAATCAGCCCCAGCATTTT. Protein: CASSQSGGSNQPQHF.

Points on this clonotype: One base away lies a much larger clone, so this may be a sequencing read error. This sequence joins TRBV6-1 and TRBJ2-3; D call uncertain. CDR3 size: 12 residues. CDR1 and CDR2 (germline): MNHNS, SASEGT. DNA for the CDR3: TGTGCCAGCAGGCCCGACCGCCCTACGCGGTATTTT. It is translated as CASRPDRPTRYF.

This clonotype was picked up a small number of times. This chain joins TRBV20-1 and TRBJ1-4; the D gene is possibly TRBD1 (6 bases). Between the trimmed V and J ends, which lost 6 bases and 0 bases, there was a span of 11 bases. The length of the CDR3 is 14 residues. The germline CDR1 and CDR2 sequences are DFQATT and SNEGSKA (reference sequence). The CDR3 coding sequence is TGCAGTGCAAAGGGGGGTGCAACTAATGAAAAACTGTTTTTT. Translated, it gives CSAKGGATNEKLFF.

This clonotype was counted a few times. V gene TRBV18 combines with J gene TRBJ2-2; D remains unclear. The germline CDR1 and CDR2 sequences are KGHSH and LQKENI. The CDR3 sequence is 13 residues long. V was cut by 5 bases and J by 7 bases, with 11 bases left in between. In DNA, the CDR3 is TGTGCCAGCTCAAACGGCGTCCACGGGGAGCTGTTTTTT. It specifies CASSNGVHGELFF.